The clone carrying this TCR beta chain showed up many times. Germline V gene data show CDR1 as KGHDR and CDR2 as SFDVKD. This CDR3 spans 11 amino acids. Trimming took off 4 bases at V and 4 bases at J, with 3 bases between the two ends. The entry originates in a study of blood T cells in healthy people across ages. Together with a sample-barcoded 5' primer, a J-beta primer mix was included in a second PCR lasting roughly 7 to 11 cycles. TCRdb itself ran the 5' RACE reads through MiXCR, one entry per CDR3 protein. The profile shows about 900,000 distinct CDR3 sequences, 48% of them singletons. The sequence derives from a man between 25 and 39 years old in good health. Sequenced input: blood. This chain connects TRBV24-1 to TRBJ1-2, with D unresolved. Here the CDR3 reads CATSDPYGYTF. DNA of the CDR3: TGTGCCACCAGTGACCCCTATGGCTACACCTTC.